This entry is about one T cell receptor beta chain. The PCR ran on 60 Vbeta and 13 Jbeta primers. Assay: immunoSEQ multiplex PCR; the TCRdb copy retains only in-frame clones and omits some. The repertoire consists of roughly 180,000 clones, with almost 80% occurring once and the leading ten covering approximately 1.2%. These data originate in a study of cytomegalovirus exposure and HLA in healthy donors. Turning to the study itself: Researchers found that under 90% of just under 400 genotyped donors fell within the Caucasian-associated ancestry cluster.

Trimming shortened V by 1 base and J by 4 bases, and 12 bases separated the two germline ends. The CDR3 runs to 15 residues. Germline V gene lookup returns CDR1 SGDLS and CDR2 YYNGEE. This receptor was identified in a young man in good health and CMV-seronegative. Sequencing was performed on PBMCs. The chain has TRBV9 and TRBJ2-1, with D uncertain. CDR3 nucleotide sequence: TGTGCCAGCAGCGTAATTGATACCCGGTACAATGAGCAGTTCTTC. Translation: CASSVIDTRYNEQFF.